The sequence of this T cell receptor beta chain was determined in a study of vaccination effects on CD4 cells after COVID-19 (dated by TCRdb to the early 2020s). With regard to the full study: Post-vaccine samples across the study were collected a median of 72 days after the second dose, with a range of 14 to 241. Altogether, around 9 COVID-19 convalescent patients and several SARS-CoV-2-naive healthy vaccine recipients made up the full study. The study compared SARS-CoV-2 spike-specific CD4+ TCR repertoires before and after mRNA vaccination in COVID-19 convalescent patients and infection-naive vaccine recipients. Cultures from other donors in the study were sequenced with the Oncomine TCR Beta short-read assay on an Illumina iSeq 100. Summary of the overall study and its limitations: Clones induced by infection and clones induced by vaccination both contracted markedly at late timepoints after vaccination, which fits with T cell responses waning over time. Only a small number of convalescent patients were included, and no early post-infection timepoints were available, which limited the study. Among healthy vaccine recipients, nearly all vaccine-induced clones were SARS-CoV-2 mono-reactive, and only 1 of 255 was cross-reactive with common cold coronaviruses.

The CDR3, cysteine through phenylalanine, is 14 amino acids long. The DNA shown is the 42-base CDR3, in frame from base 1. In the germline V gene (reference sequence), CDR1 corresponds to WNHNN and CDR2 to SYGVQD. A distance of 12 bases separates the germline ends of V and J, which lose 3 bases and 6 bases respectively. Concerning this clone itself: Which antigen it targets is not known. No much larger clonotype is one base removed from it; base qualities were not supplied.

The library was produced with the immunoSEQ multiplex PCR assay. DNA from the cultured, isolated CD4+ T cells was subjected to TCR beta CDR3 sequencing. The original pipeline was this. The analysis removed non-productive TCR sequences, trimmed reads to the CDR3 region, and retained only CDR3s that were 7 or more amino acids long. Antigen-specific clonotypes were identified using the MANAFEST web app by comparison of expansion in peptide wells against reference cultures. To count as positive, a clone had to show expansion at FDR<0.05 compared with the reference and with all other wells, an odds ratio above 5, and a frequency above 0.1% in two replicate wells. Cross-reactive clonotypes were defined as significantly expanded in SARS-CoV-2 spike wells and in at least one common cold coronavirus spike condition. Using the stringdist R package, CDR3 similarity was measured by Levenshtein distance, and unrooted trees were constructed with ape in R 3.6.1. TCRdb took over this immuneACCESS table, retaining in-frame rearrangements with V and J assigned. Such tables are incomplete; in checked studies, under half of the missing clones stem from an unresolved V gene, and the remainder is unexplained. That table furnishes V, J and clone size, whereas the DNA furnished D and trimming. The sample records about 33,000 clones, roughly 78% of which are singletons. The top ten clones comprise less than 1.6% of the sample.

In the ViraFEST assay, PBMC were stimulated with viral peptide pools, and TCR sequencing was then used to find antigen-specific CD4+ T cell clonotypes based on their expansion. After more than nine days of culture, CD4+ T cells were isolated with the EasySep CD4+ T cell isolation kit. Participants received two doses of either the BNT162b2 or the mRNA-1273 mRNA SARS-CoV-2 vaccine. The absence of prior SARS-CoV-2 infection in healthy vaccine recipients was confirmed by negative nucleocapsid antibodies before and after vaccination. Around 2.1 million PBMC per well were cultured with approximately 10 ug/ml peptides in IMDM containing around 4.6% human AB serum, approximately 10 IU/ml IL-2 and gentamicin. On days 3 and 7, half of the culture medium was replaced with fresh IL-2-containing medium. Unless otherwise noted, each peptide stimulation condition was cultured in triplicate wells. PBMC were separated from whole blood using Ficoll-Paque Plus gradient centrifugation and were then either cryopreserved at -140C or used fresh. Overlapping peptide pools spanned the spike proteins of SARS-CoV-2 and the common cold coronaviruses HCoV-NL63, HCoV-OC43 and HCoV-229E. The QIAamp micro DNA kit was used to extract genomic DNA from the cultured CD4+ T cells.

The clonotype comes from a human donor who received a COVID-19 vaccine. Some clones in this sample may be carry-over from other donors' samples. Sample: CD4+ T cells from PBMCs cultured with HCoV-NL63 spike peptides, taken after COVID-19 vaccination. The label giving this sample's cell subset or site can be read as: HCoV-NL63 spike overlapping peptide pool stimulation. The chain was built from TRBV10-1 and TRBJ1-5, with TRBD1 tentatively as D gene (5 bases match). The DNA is TGCGCCAGCAGTGAATCAGGGTTCGGTCAGCCCCAGCATTTT. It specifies CASSESGFGQPQHF.